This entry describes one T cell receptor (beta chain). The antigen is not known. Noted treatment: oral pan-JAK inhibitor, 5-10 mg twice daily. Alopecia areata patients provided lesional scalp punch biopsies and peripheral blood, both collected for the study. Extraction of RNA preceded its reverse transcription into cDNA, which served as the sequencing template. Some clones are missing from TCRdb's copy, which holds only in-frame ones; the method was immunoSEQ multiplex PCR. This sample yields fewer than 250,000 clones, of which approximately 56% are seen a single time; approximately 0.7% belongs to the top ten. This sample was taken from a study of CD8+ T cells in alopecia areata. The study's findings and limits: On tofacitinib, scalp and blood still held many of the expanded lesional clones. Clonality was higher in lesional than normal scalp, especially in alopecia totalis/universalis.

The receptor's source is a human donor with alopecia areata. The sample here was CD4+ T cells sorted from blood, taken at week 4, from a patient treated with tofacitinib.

The CDR3 is CATSRDIDRNQPQHF. CDR3 coding DNA: TGTGCCACCAGCAGAGATATAGACAGGAATCAGCCCCAGCATTTT. The chain employs TRBV15 and TRBJ1-5; tentative D call: TRBD1 (6 bases). The V and J ends lost 0 bases and 4 bases respectively, with 10 bases between them. In germline, CDR1 is LNHNV, CDR2 YYDKDF (reference sequence). This CDR3 has 15 amino acids. Full variable domain (outside the CDR3, taken from reference TRBV15 and TRBJ1-5): DAMVIQNPRYQVTQFGKPVTLSCSQTLNHNVMYWYQQKSSQAPKLLFHYYDKDFNNEADTPDNFQSRRPNTSFCFLDIRSPGLGDTAMYLCATSRDIDRNQPQHFGDGTRLSIL.